This TCR beta chain originates from a study of tumor-infiltrating lymphocytes in localized non-small cell lung cancer. Here immunoSEQ multiplex PCR was the method, and the copy in TCRdb shows in-frame clones only, minus some. The profile shows about 12,000 clones, over 80% of them singletons. Material: uninvolved lung tissue not adjacent to the tumor. The TCR was taken from a human donor with non-small cell lung cancer.

CDR3 in amino acids: CASSLATGANSPLHF. CDR3 bases: TGTGCCAGCAGCTTAGCGACAGGGGCTAATTCACCCCTCCACTTT. The chain recombines TRBV7-2 with TRBJ1-6, with 8 bases that match TRBD1. With V trimmed by 0 bases and J by 6 bases, 1 base remained unmatched. In germline, CDR1 is SGHTA, CDR2 FQGNSA. This CDR3 region has 15 residues.